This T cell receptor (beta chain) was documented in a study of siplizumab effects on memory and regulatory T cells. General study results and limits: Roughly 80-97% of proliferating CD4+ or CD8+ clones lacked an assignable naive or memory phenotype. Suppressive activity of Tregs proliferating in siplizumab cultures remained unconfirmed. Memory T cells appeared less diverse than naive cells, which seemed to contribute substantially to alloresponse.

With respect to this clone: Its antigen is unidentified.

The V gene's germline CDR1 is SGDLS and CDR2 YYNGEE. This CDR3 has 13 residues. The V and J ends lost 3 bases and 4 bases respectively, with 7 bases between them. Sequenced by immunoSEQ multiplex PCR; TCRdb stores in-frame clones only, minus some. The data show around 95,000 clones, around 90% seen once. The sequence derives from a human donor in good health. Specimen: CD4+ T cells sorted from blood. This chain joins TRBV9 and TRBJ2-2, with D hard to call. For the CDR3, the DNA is TGTGCCAGCAGCGCCGAAGGCACCGGGGAGCTGTTTTTT. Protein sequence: CASSAEGTGELFF.